Listed here is a single TCR beta chain. This clonotype was seen repeatedly, ten times or more. Its antigen target is currently unknown. Base qualities are not recorded, but no much larger clone differs from it by a single base. This entry comes from a study of blood T cells in healthy people across ages (dated by TCRdb to about 2015). For the study in its entirety: In model experiments, roughly one uniquely barcoded TCR beta cDNA molecule per two T cells was captured by template switching. Donors of different ages were randomly distributed across sequencing lanes to avoid experimental bias. The donors were split into four age groups: young (average 16 years), middle-aged (roughly 40), aged (around 67) and long-lived (roughly 88). The study analyzed two additional independent replicas of 1 million unique cDNA reads from the same blood draw for two donors, one aged 18 to 30 and one aged 80 or older. To track age-related changes in TCR beta repertoire diversity, the study relied on deep sequencing normalized with unique cDNA molecular identifiers.

The study at large found these results: Estimates of total diversity based on one million sequenced T cells were considered lower bounds and underestimates. Because the CMV infection status of the donors was unknown, age-related changes in expanded clonotypes may potentially have been confounded. Observed TCR beta diversity correlated strongly with the percentage of naive T cells measured by flow cytometry. As age increased, observed TCR beta diversity per million T cells dropped in a roughly linear way, and a significant reduction was already evident by age 40. Compared with the aged group, the long-lived group had more naive CD4+ T cells, fewer expanded clones and increased TCR diversity, a pattern suggesting age selection. Bulk unsorted PBMC profiling prevented conclusive comparison of naive and antigen-experienced compartments.

Donors were 40 or so systemically healthy Caucasian individuals from Russia aged roughly 6 to 90 years. Each donor gave approximately 9.3 milliliters of peripheral blood, collected into EDTA-treated Vacutainer tubes. Ficoll-Paque density-gradient centrifugation was used to isolate PBMCs, with at least 6.5 million obtained per sample. Total RNA was extracted from PBMCs with Trizol reagent, with at least 6 micrograms obtained per sample. For every donor, flow cytometry on a PBMC aliquot measured the percentage of naive CD45RAhigh/CD27high T cells. Library construction relied on 5' RACE. TCRdb names Illumina HiSeq 2500 as the instrument used. A second PCR of 7 to 11 cycles was performed with a sample-barcoded 5' primer and a J-beta primer mix. A unique molecular identifier was introduced onto each TCR beta cDNA molecule by a template-switch 5' adaptor carrying 12 random nucleotides. Each sample yielded at least 2.5 million CDR3-containing paired-end reads. First-strand cDNA was synthesized from all RNA with the Mint cDNA synthesis kit, primed by a TRBC-specific oligonucleotide. Following uracil-DNA glycosylase treatment, all cDNA underwent a first 18-cycle PCR with the universal primers M1SS and BC2_uni_R. The paper's data handling went like this. Normalization of each sample was performed by random selection of 1 million high-quality reads, each carrying a distinct molecular identifier. Instead of being binned into consensus sequences, reads with shared molecular identifiers were discarded. MiTCR, with a Q25 quality threshold and the strictest error-elimination algorithm, was used for CDR3 identification, clonotype clustering and error correction. A nonparametric unseen species model with Euler transformation was used to estimate lower-bound total TCR beta diversity. TCRdb reworked the public reads: Q25 trimming with fastp, MiXCR clone assembly, productive beta chains retained. Records with the same CDR3 protein are collapsed into one entry carrying the most frequent genes and DNA. These V and J calls derive from TCRdb rather than the authors' analysis. The sample table contains around 850,000 distinct CDR3 sequences; only one count was recorded for 30% to 45% of them. The ten biggest clones cover 10% to 15% of the sample.

This receptor was obtained from a man aged 18 to 30 in good health. The sequencing sample was made of blood.

The nucleotides read TGTGCCACCAGCAGAGATTATTGGACCAATCAGCCCCAGCATTTT. This is translated as CATSRDYWTNQPQHF. The sequence links TRBV15 to TRBJ1-5, with no reliable assignment of the D segment. The CDR3, cysteine through phenylalanine, is 15 amino acids long. Left in the record is the CDR3 DNA by itself, 45 bases read in frame from the first base. Based on the germline V gene (reference sequence), the CDR1 and CDR2 sequences are LNHNV and YYDKDF. V and J are truncated by 0 bases and 3 bases respectively, leaving an intervening sequence of 9 bases.